Each of the 20 T cell receptor beta chains below was sequenced from the same sample in a study of graft-versus-host responses after intestinal transplantation. TCRdb's copy holds only in-frame clones and misses some; the assay was immunoSEQ multiplex PCR. The sample lists around 77,000 clones, approximately 94% occurring once. For these TCRs, the target antigens are not known. Sequences were derived from unstimulated CD8+ T cells sorted from spleen or lymph node cells, sampled before intestinal transplant. These receptors all come from a human donor who received an intestinal transplant.

The chain uses TRBV11-2 and TRBJ1-3; D possibly corresponds to TRBD1 (5 bases). Germline CDR1 and CDR2: SGHAT and FQNNGV. This CDR3 spans 15 amino acids. Between the trimmed V and J ends, which lost 3 bases and 5 bases, there was a span of 14 bases. The chain's CDR3 is CASSLRLGLRNTIYF. The CDR3 region has the DNA TGTGCCAGCAGCTTGAGGTTGGGGCTGAGAAACACCATATATTTT.

This chain uses TRBV10-3 with TRBJ2-7; TRBD2 matches 8 bases. This CDR3 spans 15 amino acids. CDR1 and CDR2 from the germline V gene are ENHRY and SYGVKD. V shed 11 bases, J shed 0 bases, and the junction held 12 bases outside the gene matches. CDR3 coding DNA: TGTGCCGCCGGACCGCGGGGGGCGGGCTCCTACGAGCAGTACTTC. Its protein is CAAGPRGAGSYEQYF.

The CDR3 region is CASSQDASRSSLMRTEQFF. The DNA for the CDR3 is TGCGCCAGCAGCCAGGATGCTAGTAGAAGTAGTTTGATGCGGACTGAGCAGTTCTTC. The chain has TRBV4-1 and TRBJ2-1; no firm D call. The CDR3 is 19 residues long. Germline-derived CDR1 and CDR2 are MGHRA and YSYEKL. Trimming shortened V by 3 bases and J by 9 bases, and 30 bases separated the two germline ends.

This rearrangement joins TRBV6-5 to TRBJ2-5, with 9 positions matching TRBD1. Gene TRBJ2-7 matches the end of the DNA better, so the J call may be wrong. Germline V gene data show CDR1 as MNHEY and CDR2 as SVGAGI. The CDR3 extends over 15 amino acids. The CDR3 here is CASSLIYRGHDEQYF. DNA for the CDR3: TGTGCCAGCAGCCTCATATACAGGGGGCACGACGAGCAGTACTTC.

The chain carries TRBV6-6 and TRBJ1-5; TRBD1 might be the D (5 bases). Between the trimmed V and J ends, which lost 6 bases and 3 bases, there was a span of 12 bases. This CDR3 contains 14 residues. From germline, CDR1 is MNHNY and CDR2 SVGAGI (reference sequence). The CDR3 loop is CASSSTGYNQPQHF. CDR3 in DNA: TGTGCCAGCAGCTCCACAGGTTACAATCAGCCCCAGCATTTT.

V and J are TRBV5-1 and TRBJ2-5, with D tentatively TRBD2 (8 bases). The J call is in doubt because the DNA end fits TRBJ2-7 better. Germline V gene data show CDR1 as SGHRS and CDR2 as YFSETQ. The CDR3 runs to 13 residues. CDR3 loop: CASSRGGQYEQYF. The CDR3 nucleotides are TGCGCCAGCAGCCGGGGGGGACAGTACGAGCAGTACTTC.

V gene TRBV27 combines with J gene TRBJ2-7; D is perhaps TRBD1 (5 bases). This CDR3 region has 13 residues. The germline V gene encodes CDR1 MNHEY and CDR2 SMNVEV (reference sequence). Trimming removed 7 bases from V and 1 base from J, with 11 bases in between. CDR3 nucleotides: TGTGCCAGCAAGGACACTTCTTCCTACGAGCAGTACTTC. As protein: CASKDTSSYEQYF.

This chain uses TRBV4-1 with TRBJ1-5, with D possibly being TRBD1 (6 bases). CDR1 is MGHRA and CDR2 is YSYEKL in the germline V gene. This CDR3 is 16 amino acids long. The V gene lost 4 bases and the J gene lost 1 base, with 14 bases spanning the gap. The CDR3 sequence is CASSRTGFGSNQPQHF. As DNA, the CDR3 is TGCGCCAGCAGCCGAACAGGGTTCGGCAGCAATCAGCCCCAGCATTTT.

The V call is TRBV11-3, the J call TRBJ2-7; D is perhaps TRBD2 (5 bases). In germline, CDR1 is SGHNT, CDR2 YENEEA. This CDR3 region has 13 residues. V gave up 2 bases and J gave up 5 bases, with 10 bases separating them. The CDR3 sequence: CASSLSLRDEQYF. For the CDR3, the DNA is TGTGCCAGCAGCTTAAGTCTGAGGGACGAGCAGTACTTC. Variable domain in full (rest from reference TRBV11-3 and TRBJ2-7): EAGVVQSPRYKIIEKKQPVAFWCNPISGHNTLYWYLQNLGQGPELLIRYENEEAVDDSQLPKDRFSAERLKGVDSTLKIQPAELGDSAVYLCASSLSLRDEQYFGPGTRLTVT.

The chain uses TRBV5-6 and TRBJ2-6, with D perhaps matching TRBD1 or TRBD2 (5 bases each). The CDR3 is 17 amino acids. Germline loops: CDR1 SGHDT, CDR2 YYEEEE. Trimming pared 1 base from V and 1 base from J, leaving 12 bases between. CDR3 nucleotide sequence: TGTGCCAGCAGCTTGTGGGGGATCCCTTCTGGGGCCAACGTCCTGACTTTC. As protein: CASSLWGIPSGANVLTF.

This rearrangement joins TRBV5-1 to TRBJ1-2; possible D gene TRBD1, 5 bases. The CDR3 consists of 12 residues. Germline V gene data show CDR1 as SGHRS and CDR2 as YFSETQ. V dropped 0 bases and J dropped 6 bases, with 6 bases sitting between them. The CDR3 DNA follows: TGCGCCAGCAGCTTGGCAGGGAATGGCTACACCTTC. Translating gives CASSLAGNGYTF.

The chain has TRBV27 and TRBJ2-7; 7 nucleotides align to TRBD2. Germline trimming cut 2 bases from V and 4 bases from J; bases unmatched to any gene: 5. This CDR3 has 14 amino acids. The V gene's germline CDR1 is MNHEY and CDR2 SMNVEV (reference sequence). In nucleotides, the CDR3 is TGTGCCAGCAGTTTACGGGGGGACGGATACGAGCAGTACTTC. Its protein product is CASSLRGDGYEQYF.

The V gene is TRBV7-7, the J gene TRBJ2-1, with D unresolved. Germline-derived CDR1 and CDR2 are SSHAT and FNYEAQ (reference sequence). V lost 1 base, J lost 5 bases, and 9 bases lay in between. CDR3 length: 14 residues. The CDR3 nucleotides read TGTGCCAGCAGCTTAGATATGGATAACAATGAGCAGTTCTTC. Translating gives CASSLDMDNNEQFF. Full variable domain (outside the CDR3, taken from reference TRBV7-7 and TRBJ2-1): GAGVSQSPRYKVTKRGQDVTLRCDPISSHATLYWYQQALGQGPEFLTYFNYEAQPDKSGLPSDRFSAERPEGSISTLTIQRTEQRDSAMYRCASSLDMDNNEQFFGPGTRLTVL.

This chain links TRBV19 with TRBJ1-1, with 9 bases aligning to TRBD1. Losses at the gene ends were 10 bases for V and 1 base for J; bases not matched to a gene: 4. CDR1 is LNHDA and CDR2 is SQIVND in the germline V gene (reference sequence). The CDR3 length is 13 residues. The CDR3 loop is CATQGAGNTEAFF. CDR3 sequence (DNA): TGTGCCACACAGGGGGCTGGGAACACTGAAGCTTTCTTT.

V and J are TRBV28 and TRBJ1-5, with D possibly TRBD1 on 6 matching bases. Trimming pared 7 bases from V and 2 bases from J, leaving 18 bases between. The CDR3 is 16 residues long. In germline, CDR1 is MDHEN, CDR2 SYDVKM. CDR3 residues: CASTLGGYRGNQPQHF. CDR3 sequence (DNA): TGTGCCAGCACCCTGGGGGGATACAGGGGCAATCAGCCCCAGCATTTT.

The gene calls are TRBV9 and TRBJ2-1, with 8 bases lining up with TRBD2. The CDR3 runs 20 residues. The J segment lost 6 bases and the V segment lost 4 bases, leaving 24 bases of the junction unmatched. From germline, CDR1 is SGDLS and CDR2 YYNGEE. CDR3 bases: TGTGCCAGCAGCCTCCCAACGGGGGGGGACTATGGACTCGTGGGCAATGAGCAGTTCTTC. Translation: CASSLPTGGDYGLVGNEQFF.

The genes are TRBV6-6 and TRBJ1-5; D not certain. CDR1 and CDR2 (germline): MNHNY, SVGAGI (reference sequence). With 2 bases removed from V and 1 base from J, the gap between germline ends came to 12 bases. CDR3 size: 16 residues. The CDR3 DNA follows: TGTGCCAGCAGTTACGGTGTCGCCGGGAGCAATCAGCCCCAGCATTTT. Protein sequence: CASSYGVAGSNQPQHF.

The rearrangement links TRBV11-2 to TRBJ1-3; D is unresolved. There are 16 residues in the CDR3. Trimming took off 8 bases at V and 0 bases at J, with 17 bases between the two ends. Germline CDR1 SGHAT, CDR2 FQNNGV. CDR3 in DNA: TGTGCCAGCGCACCCTCAATCGGGGTCTCTGGAAACACCATATATTTT. Its protein is CASAPSIGVSGNTIYF.

V gene TRBV10-1 combines with J gene TRBJ2-7; D uncertain. The V end lost 5 bases, the J end lost 0 bases, and 8 bases lay between the germline ends. Per the germline V gene, CDR1 is WNHNN and CDR2 is SYGVQD (reference sequence). CDR3 length: 13 amino acids. The CDR3 nucleotides are TGCGCCAGCAGTCCCGCGGACTCCTACGAGCAGTACTTC. This encodes CASSPADSYEQYF.

The chain links TRBV11-1 to TRBJ2-1; TRBD2 matches 9 bases. V shed 5 bases and J 8 bases; nucleotides not matched to a gene: 10. The CDR3 has 15 amino acids. Per the germline V gene, CDR1 is SGHAT and CDR2 is FQDESV (reference sequence). The CDR3 bases are TGTGCCAGCAGCCCATTCAGACTAGCGGTCGATGAGCAGTTCTTC. Translation: CASSPFRLAVDEQFF. Full variable domain (outside the CDR3, taken from reference TRBV11-1 and TRBJ2-1): EAEVAQSPRYKITEKSQAVAFWCDPISGHATLYWYRQILGQGPELLVQFQDESVVDDSQLPKDRFSAERLKGVDSTLKIQPAELGDSAMYLCASSPFRLAVDEQFFGPGTRLTVL.